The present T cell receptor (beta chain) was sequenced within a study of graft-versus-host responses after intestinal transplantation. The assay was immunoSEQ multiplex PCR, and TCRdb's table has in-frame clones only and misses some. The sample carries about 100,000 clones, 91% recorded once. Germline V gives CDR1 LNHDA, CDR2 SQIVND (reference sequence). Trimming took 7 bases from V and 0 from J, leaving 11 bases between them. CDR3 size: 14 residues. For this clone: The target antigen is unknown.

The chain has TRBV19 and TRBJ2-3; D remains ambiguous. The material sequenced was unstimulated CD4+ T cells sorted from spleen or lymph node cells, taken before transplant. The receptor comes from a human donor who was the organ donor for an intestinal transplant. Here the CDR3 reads CASKQLTSTDTQYF. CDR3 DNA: TGTGCCAGTAAACAGCTAACGAGCACAGATACGCAGTATTTT.